This T cell receptor (beta chain) emerged from a study of blood T cell repertoires in COVID-19. The wider study: Spain, Italy and the United States supplied samples that represented acute and convalescent COVID-19. PBMCs, B-cell-depleted T cells, or T cells were the source of the cDNA or gDNA that made up the material.

TCRdb's copy holds only in-frame clones and misses some; the assay was immunoSEQ multiplex PCR. The data contain around 280,000 clones, approximately 89% of them singletons. Only one count was recorded for this clone. Trimming cost V 0 bases and J 1 base, with 3 bases left between them. The germline V gene has CDR1 SGHRS and CDR2 YFSETQ. There are 13 residues in the CDR3. The chain carries TRBV5-1 and TRBJ2-3; no reliable D call. The material sequenced was peripheral blood. The sequence was collected from a woman aged 25 to 39 with COVID-19, enrolled during active disease. The CDR3 protein is CASSLAGTDTQYF. The CDR3 DNA sequence: TGCGCCAGCAGCTTGGCGGGCACAGATACGCAGTATTTT.